These 18 T cell receptor beta chains share one sample of origin, sequenced in a study of blood T cell repertoires in COVID-19. The data were produced by immunoSEQ multiplex PCR, yet TCRdb's version contains in-frame clones alone and is incomplete. The sample lists tens of thousands of clones, around 88% occurring once. What was sequenced was peripheral blood. Receptor source: a woman aged 80 or over with acute or convalescent COVID-19.

The chain carries TRBV4-2 and TRBJ1-2; a possible D gene is TRBD1 (6 bases). CDR1 is LGHNA and CDR2 is YNFKEQ in the germline V gene. There are 15 residues in the CDR3. Trimming cost V 5 bases and J 3 bases, with 16 bases left between them. The CDR3 bases are TGTGCCAGCAGCTGGGACAACGGGGGGGACTATGGCTACACCTTC. Translated: CASSWDNGGDYGYTF.

This chain uses TRBV19 with TRBJ2-7; D unresolved. This CDR3 comprises 16 residues. Germline V gives CDR1 LNHDA, CDR2 SQIVND (reference sequence). V dropped 6 bases and J dropped 0 bases, with 18 bases sitting between them. In DNA, the CDR3 is TGTGCCAGTAGCCCACCTCCCGGGTATAGCTCCTACGAGCAGTACTTC. Residues: CASSPPPGYSSYEQYF.

V usage is TRBV4-1 and J usage is TRBJ1-4, with 9 positions matching TRBD1. The CDR3 has 18 amino acids. In germline, CDR1 is MGHRA, CDR2 YSYEKL. V was clipped by 4 bases and J by 2 bases; unmatched bases: 11. CDR3: CASSPSYRGRATNEKLFF. For the CDR3, the DNA is TGCGCCAGCAGCCCTTCCTACAGGGGGCGAGCGACTAATGAAAAACTGTTTTTT.

This clone was detected only a few times. The chain employs TRBV6-1 and TRBJ1-2, with unresolved D. The V end lost 2 bases, the J end lost 8 bases, and 9 bases lay between the germline ends. There are 12 residues in the CDR3. In germline, CDR1 is MNHNS, CDR2 SASEGT. This CDR3 is CASSEQAKGYTF. In DNA, the CDR3 is TGTGCCAGCAGTGAACAGGCGAAAGGCTACACCTTC.

The chain carries TRBV5-4 and TRBJ2-2, with TRBD2 matching 7 bases. Germline assignment: CDR1 SGHNT and CDR2 YYREEE (reference sequence). The CDR3 has 15 amino acids. V trimming: 5 bases; J trimming: 6 bases; junction bases outside the gene matches: 10. Here the CDR3 reads CASREGRGLAGELFF. CDR3 in DNA: TGTGCCAGCAGGGAGGGGAGGGGTCTGGCCGGGGAGCTGTTTTTT.

The CDR3 coding sequence is TGTGCCAGCAGCTCCCCGAACAGGGCAGATCAGCCCCAGCATTTT. This translates into CASSSPNRADQPQHF. The V call is TRBV6-5, the J call TRBJ1-5, with D possibly TRBD1 on 6 matching bases. V lost 6 bases, J lost 5 bases, and 17 bases lay in between. The CDR3 is made up of 15 amino acids. From germline, CDR1 is MNHEY and CDR2 SVGAGI.

The V gene is TRBV5-1, the J gene TRBJ1-2; 8 nucleotides align to TRBD1. Per the germline V gene, CDR1 is SGHRS and CDR2 is YFSETQ. The CDR3 runs to 15 residues. V shed 2 bases, J shed 6 bases, and the junction held 9 bases outside the gene matches. The CDR3 here is CASSFSQGAEDGYTF. DNA for the CDR3: TGCGCCAGCAGCTTCTCCCAGGGGGCGGAGGATGGCTACACCTTC. The full variable domain, rest sourced from reference TRBV5-1 and TRBJ1-2, is KAGVTQTPRYLIKTRGQQVTLSCSPISGHRSVSWYQQTPGQGLQFLFEYFSETQRNKGNFPGRFSGRQFSNSRSEMNVSTLELGDSALYLCASSFSQGAEDGYTFGSGTRLTVV.

CDR3 nucleotides: TGTGCCAGCAGCCCGGACAGGGATGAAAAACTGTTTTTT. Translated: CASSPDRDEKLFF. This chain joins TRBV5-4 and TRBJ1-4; 8 bases agree with TRBD1. The CDR3 has 13 residues. Germline-derived CDR1 and CDR2 are SGHNT and YYREEE (reference sequence). The V and J ends lost 4 bases and 6 bases, in that order; junction bases with no gene match: 2.

The chain has TRBV7-9 and TRBJ1-4; TRBD1 aligns across 7 bases. Germline V gives CDR1 SEHNR, CDR2 FQNEAQ (reference sequence). This CDR3 has 15 residues. The V segment lost 1 base and the J segment 4 bases; nucleotides outside the gene matches: 3. CDR3 loop: CASSLGDSYNEKLFF. In DNA, the CDR3 is TGTGCCAGCAGCTTAGGGGACAGTTATAATGAAAAACTGTTTTTT.

The chain combines TRBV4-1 with TRBJ2-4, with 10 bases that match TRBD2. V lost 0 bases and J lost 0; bases outside the gene matches: 14. CDR3 length: 21 residues. The germline gives CDR1 MGHRA, CDR2 YSYEKL. The chain's CDR3 is CASSQDFLAGDSNLAKNIQYF. CDR3 DNA sequence: TGCGCCAGCAGCCAAGATTTCCTAGCGGGGGACTCGAACTTAGCCAAAAACATTCAGTACTTC.

The V call is TRBV12-3 or TRBV12-4, the J call TRBJ1-2; a weak D match, TRBD1 (6 bases). The CDR3 runs to 13 residues. V was shortened by 1 base and J by 5 bases, with 8 bases between the two germline ends. This chain's CDR3 is CASSLGQVYGYTF. CDR3 nucleotide sequence: TGTGCCAGCAGTTTAGGACAGGTATATGGCTACACCTTC.

The chain has TRBV29-1 and TRBJ1-6; no reliable D call. The CDR3 spans 11 residues. Germline lookup yields CDR1 SQVTM and CDR2 ANQGSEA. V lost 5 bases, J lost 10 bases, and 9 bases lay in between. CDR3 loop: CSVREVSPLHF. CDR3 nucleotide sequence: TGCAGCGTTCGGGAGGTGTCACCCCTCCACTTT.

This clone was counted between two and nine times. The rearrangement uses TRBV5-1 and TRBJ1-2; no clear D. This CDR3 spans 17 amino acids. Germline V lookup: CDR1 SGHRS, CDR2 YFSETQ. The ends were cut back, 4 bases at V and 2 bases at J, with 21 bases in the middle. The CDR3 reads CASSPSGSGYGNYGYTF. CDR3 nucleotides: TGCGCCAGCAGCCCGTCCGGGAGCGGATATGGGAACTATGGCTACACCTTC. The whole variable domain, remainder taken from reference TRBV5-1 and TRBJ1-2, is KAGVTQTPRYLIKTRGQQVTLSCSPISGHRSVSWYQQTPGQGLQFLFEYFSETQRNKGNFPGRFSGRQFSNSRSEMNVSTLELGDSALYLCASSPSGSGYGNYGYTFGSGTRLTVV.

The rearrangement links TRBV14 to TRBJ2-1; D is undetermined. The CDR3 spans 14 residues. V gave up 1 base and J gave up 5 bases, with 9 bases separating them. CDR1 and CDR2 from the germline V gene are SGHDN and FVKESK. CDR3 DNA: TGTGCCAGCAGCCAAGTGCAGGTTAACAATGAGCAGTTCTTC. Its translation is CASSQVQVNNEQFF.

This rearrangement joins TRBV7-9 to TRBJ1-6; 8 positions agree with TRBD1. CDR1 and CDR2 (germline): SEHNR, FQNEAQ (reference sequence). CDR3 length: 14 residues. The ends lost 8 bases at V and 7 bases at J; junction bases unmatched: 7. The CDR3, as DNA: TGTGCCAGCCACGGGACAGGAAAAAATTCACCCCTCCACTTT. Protein sequence: CASHGTGKNSPLHF.

V gene TRBV19 combines with J gene TRBJ2-5; 9 bases match TRBD2. The germline V gene encodes CDR1 LNHDA and CDR2 SQIVND (reference sequence). This CDR3 region has 16 residues. J gave up 1 base and V 2 bases, and 5 bases lay outside the gene matches. The CDR3 DNA reads TGTGCCAGTAGTATACCCACTAGCGGGCCCCAAGAGACCCAGTACTTC. This translates into CASSIPTSGPQETQYF.

This clone occurred once. The J gene is TRBJ2-1, the V gene TRBV7-2; no definite D call. V gave up 6 bases and J gave up 6 bases, with 9 bases separating them. From germline, CDR1 is SGHTA and CDR2 FQGNSA. CDR3 length: 12 amino acids. The CDR3 region has the DNA TGTGCCAGCAGTTTTAGTGGCAATGAGCAGTTCTTC. It yields the protein CASSFSGNEQFF.

The chain is built from TRBV28 and TRBJ1-4, with TRBD1 identical over 12 bases. The CDR3 spans 16 residues. The J segment lost 3 bases and the V segment lost 6 bases, leaving 5 bases of the junction unmatched. Germline-derived CDR1 and CDR2 are MDHEN and SYDVKM. CDR3 residues: CASSRGQGAPNEKLFF. The DNA of the CDR3 is TGTGCCAGCAGCCGGGGACAGGGGGCGCCTAATGAAAAACTGTTTTTT.